This T cell receptor (beta chain) was found in a study of OX40 agonist ivuxolimab in advanced cancers. Study information: Two cutaneous melanoma patients and one hepatocellular carcinoma patient, three in all, had partial responses.

The method was immunoSEQ multiplex PCR; TCRdb's version includes in-frame clones alone and lacks a portion of them. This sample carries about 79,000 clones, roughly 90% of them seen once, and the ten largest clones take 0.53%. This clone was recorded only once. Germline V lookup: CDR1 SSHAT, CDR2 FNYEAQ (reference sequence). The CDR3 has 14 amino acids. V lost 4 bases to trimming and J lost 0 bases, with 9 bases between them. The rearrangement uses TRBV7-7 and TRBJ1-1; the D is unclear. The receptor was isolated from an adult with an advanced solid tumor such as melanoma, head and neck, liver or kidney cancer. The material was CD4+ or CD8+ T cells sorted from blood, obtained in a trial of the OX40 agonist ivuxolimab. The CDR3 sequence: CASSSRRLNTEAFF. The CDR3 nucleotides read TGTGCCAGCAGCTCGCGACGTCTGAACACTGAAGCTTTCTTT.